This entry lists 15 T cell receptor beta chains sequenced from one sample in a study of long-term antiretroviral therapy in people with HIV. Survey-level immunoSEQ v3.0 assays were run. Produced via immunoSEQ multiplex PCR; TCRdb's table is partial and in-frame only. In the table there are about 23,000 clones, under 85% of which are singletons. This sample comprised unsorted PBMCs, obtained 0.4 years after starting antiretroviral therapy. These receptors all stem from a man aged 50-60 years with HIV.

V gene TRBV27 combines with J gene TRBJ2-3, with 7 bases aligning to TRBD2. From germline, CDR1 is MNHEY and CDR2 SMNVEV (reference sequence). The CDR3 is 14 amino acids. V gave up 7 bases and J gave up 2 bases; unmatched junction bases: 6. This CDR3 is CASTWAGDTDTQYF. CDR3 nucleotide sequence: TGTGCCAGCACTTGGGCGGGGGACACAGATACGCAGTATTTT.

Only a few counts were recorded for this clone. The gene calls are TRBV28 and TRBJ1-2, with D unresolved. V shed 11 bases and J shed 3 bases, with 13 bases lying between them. Germline CDR1 and CDR2: MDHEN and SYDVKM. The CDR3 sequence is 12 residues long. The CDR3 DNA reads as TGTGCCGTGGAGGGAACGGACTATGGCTACACCTTC. Its translation: CAVEGTDYGYTF.

The chain couples TRBV28 to TRBJ2-2, with 8 bases lining up with TRBD2. V gave up 8 bases and J gave up 6 bases; unmatched junction bases: 8. This CDR3 contains 14 residues. CDR1 and CDR2 (germline): MDHEN, SYDVKM. CDR3 bases: TGTGCCAGCTGGACTAGCTCGTCCCCCGGGGAGCTGTTTTTT. Translating it yields CASWTSSSPGELFF.

The chain links TRBV7-6 to TRBJ2-7, with D unresolved. Germline values: CDR1 SGHVS, CDR2 FNYEAQ. This CDR3 comprises 15 residues. The germline V and J ends were trimmed by 0 bases and 7 bases, with 16 bases remaining between them. The CDR3 here is CASSLASGFGGEQYF. CDR3 sequence (DNA): TGTGCCAGCAGCTTAGCGAGTGGGTTCGGTGGGGAGCAGTACTTC.

The rearrangement joins TRBV7-2 to TRBJ2-7; 12 bases match TRBD1. V was clipped by 4 bases and J by 4 bases; unmatched bases: 11. Germline lookup yields CDR1 SGHTA and CDR2 FQGNSA. This CDR3 spans 17 amino acids. The CDR3 coding sequence is TGTGCCAGCAGCTCCTCTGTAGGGACAGGGGGCAAATACGAGCAGTACTTC. Its translation is CASSSSVGTGGKYEQYF.

The chain uses TRBV10-3 and TRBJ2-1, with 7 bases aligning to TRBD1. Germline V CDR1 and CDR2: ENHRY, SYGVKD. This CDR3 is built from 11 residues. Losses at the gene ends were 6 bases for V and 13 bases for J; bases not matched to a gene: 6. The CDR3 spells CAISPDRVQFF. The CDR3 nucleotides are TGTGCCATCAGCCCTGACAGGGTTCAGTTCTTC.

This chain uses TRBV27 with TRBJ1-1, with TRBD1 matching over 7 bases. J gave up 4 bases and V 4 bases, and 12 bases lay outside the gene matches. Per the germline V gene, CDR1 is MNHEY and CDR2 is SMNVEV (reference sequence). CDR3 size: 16 residues. CDR3 coding DNA: TGTGCCAGCAGTTCCTCGGGACAGCCCCGGGGCACTGAAGCTTTCTTT. It is translated as CASSSSGQPRGTEAFF.

This clone occurred once. This chain connects TRBV9 to TRBJ1-2; 8 bases fit TRBD1. From germline, CDR1 is SGDLS and CDR2 YYNGEE. J was trimmed by 2 bases and V by 1 base; bases with no gene match: 4. The CDR3 spans 15 residues. The CDR3 DNA sequence: TGTGCCAGCAGCGTACGCCGGACAGGGAACTATGGCTACACCTTC. It yields the protein CASSVRRTGNYGYTF. The full variable domain, rest sourced from reference TRBV9 and TRBJ1-2, is DSGVTQTPKHLITATGQRVTLRCSPRSGDLSVYWYQQSLDQGLQFLIQYYNGEERAKGNILERFSAQQFPDLHSELNLSSLELGDSALYFCASSVRRTGNYGYTFGSGTRLTVV.

V gene TRBV5-1 combines with J gene TRBJ1-4, with D tentatively TRBD1 (6 bases). Between the trimmed V and J ends, which lost 0 bases and 3 bases, there was a span of 12 bases. Germline loops: CDR1 SGHRS, CDR2 YFSETQ. This CDR3 is built from 16 residues. The CDR3 spells CASSLAAGAANEKLFF. The DNA of the CDR3 is TGCGCCAGCAGCTTGGCGGCGGGGGCTGCTAATGAAAAACTGTTTTTT.

V usage is TRBV6-1 and J usage is TRBJ1-1; TRBD1 agrees at 7 bases. The CDR3 loop spans 14 amino acids. The germline CDR1 and CDR2 sequences are MNHNS and SASEGT. Trimming cost V 6 bases and J 0 bases; bases outside gene matches: 4. The CDR3 DNA reads as TGTGCCAGCAGCCAAGGGACAGTGAACACTGAAGCTTTCTTT. Its translation: CASSQGTVNTEAFF.

The chain is built from TRBV9 and TRBJ2-1; 15 nucleotides agree with TRBD2. Trimming at V came to 4 bases and at J to 8 bases, leaving 7 bases not matched to a gene. The germline V gene encodes CDR1 SGDLS and CDR2 YYNGEE. The CDR3 sequence is 16 residues long. DNA for the CDR3: TGTGCCAGCAGCCCTTGGACTAGCGGGGGGGGGTATGAGCAGTTCTTC. Its protein is CASSPWTSGGGYEQFF.

The V and J genes are TRBV5-1 and TRBJ2-1, with no clear D. The CDR3 sequence is 13 residues long. Per the germline V gene, CDR1 is SGHRS and CDR2 is YFSETQ. Trimming removed 2 bases at V and 8 bases at J, with 11 bases between. The CDR3 DNA reads TGCGCCAGCAGCTTACTTATGACGGATGAGCAGTTCTTC. It encodes CASSLLMTDEQFF.

The genes are TRBV5-1 and TRBJ2-5; no reliable D call. The CDR3 contains 16 residues. V was cut by 4 bases and J by 2 bases, with 18 bases left in between. Germline V gene data show CDR1 as SGHRS and CDR2 as YFSETQ. The CDR3 DNA reads as TGCGCCAGCAGCCTGACGGGTCCCAGAGAACAAGAGACCCAGTACTTC. Its protein is CASSLTGPREQETQYF.

The sample holds a few counts of this clone. The V and J genes are TRBV9 and TRBJ2-2; weak D call: TRBD1 (5 bases). CDR3 length: 14 residues. Between the trimmed V and J ends, which lost 4 bases and 6 bases, there was a span of 13 bases. Germline-derived CDR1 and CDR2 are SGDLS and YYNGEE. In DNA, the CDR3 is TGTGCCAGCAGCCGCAGGGCCGCGCCCGGGGAGCTGTTTTTT. Its protein product is CASSRRAAPGELFF.

This clone is a singleton in its sample. The rearrangement joins TRBV5-1 to TRBJ1-4; TRBD1 aligns across 8 bases. There are 17 residues in the CDR3. With 4 bases clipped from V and 0 bases from J, the junction kept 8 bases outside the gene matches. Germline V gene lookup returns CDR1 SGHRS and CDR2 YFSETQ. The CDR3 bases are TGCGCCAGCAGCCCCCGGGACAGGATCCCAACTAATGAAAAACTGTTTTTT. Its translation is CASSPRDRIPTNEKLFF.